This T cell receptor (beta chain) was documented in a study of shared clonotypes between healthy human individuals (dated by TCRdb to about 2020). As for the study more broadly: A few men and a couple of women, aged 18 to 49 years, made up the cohort. Blood TCR repertoires of roughly five healthy adults were deeply sequenced to estimate repertoire size and the extent of clonotype sharing between individuals. For each donor, CD4 naive and CD4 memory were each run on three plates, CD8 naive on two plates, and CD8 memory on one plate. Libraries were prepared and TCR repertoires were sequenced by different laboratories using diverse techniques, in order to increase sequencing depth and limit assay-specific biases. Per donor, leukapheresis produced somewhere between about 0.8 and 9.5 billion PBMCs.

In regard to this clone: This receptor's antigen is unknown. No clone much larger than this one lies a single base away; base qualities are absent.

Trimming at the junction amounts to 1 base on V and 4 bases on J, and the germline ends lie 11 bases apart. Taken from cysteine to phenylalanine, the CDR3 has 15 residues. Solely the CDR3 DNA is kept, with 45 bases framed from the first base. CDR1 and CDR2 were assigned from the germline V gene as SGHTA and FQGTGA. On the study overall, not on this receptor specifically: The small number of donors limited the genetic and exposure-history diversity represented. Clonotypes shared by all four sorted-subset donors showed higher generation probabilities than non-shared clonotypes. Across a few donors, 4.5% to 6.5% of naive CD4, roughly 3.5% of naive CD8, approximately 2.5% of memory CD4, and 0.4% of memory CD8 clonotypes were shared. Sampling was restricted to blood, and TCR repertoires in tissue are likely to differ from TCR repertoires in blood. Naive subsets generally had larger estimated clonotype richness than memory subsets did. Incomplete sequencing was indicated by rarefaction of sorted-subset datasets, despite the large sequencing depth. Pairwise subsampling led to the expectation that sequencing depth would affect the degree of clonotype sharing among donors.

Using the deep immunoSEQ assay, TCR CDR3 regions were amplified from genomic DNA by multiplex PCR. For each cell subset, the extracted genomic DNA was distributed evenly across all wells of several immunoSEQ 96-well plates, and each plate served as one replicate. For sorted subsets, about 200 ng genomic DNA, equal to some 28,000 T cell genomes, was loaded into each replicate PCR. Purified libraries were measured with a Qubit 3.0 fluorometer, size-checked on a Bioanalyzer 2100, and measured again with the KAPA Library Quantification kit. Every immunoSEQ 96-well plate was sequenced on a dedicated single-read 150-cycle Illumina NextSeq 550 flow cell. The paper's data handling went like this. Because the immunoSEQ output included only junctional sequences and no quality scores, the filtering could not be the same as the filtering used for full-length reads. To assign V/J genes and CDR3, sequences were annotated using PyIR, a Python wrapper for IgBLAST v1.9, with IMGT germline references. Reads with weak V/J assignments (E-value above 1e-6), missing CDR3, stop codons, out-of-frame junctions, or ambiguous translated residues were removed. V3J clonotypes were defined as sequences sharing the same inferred V gene, J gene, and CDR3 amino acid sequence. To compute the percentage overlap between repertoires, the number of shared unique clonotypes was divided by the size of the smaller repertoire. Repertoire richness was assessed with RTK rarefaction, the Chao1 estimator, and Recon v2.1 estimates of unobserved clonotypes. OLGA was used to compute generation probabilities for all TCRbeta clonotypes that the gDNA method yielded from a few donors. In TCRdb, the immuneACCESS table is reduced to in-frame sequences with V and J assigned. These tables do not hold every clone; where another copy was compared, an unresolved V gene accounts for under half, and the others remain unexplained. V and J calls and clone size are copied from that table; D and trimming were computed from the DNA. This sample has more than 500,000 clones in its table, and about 96% of those were observed once. About 0.067% of the sample is held by the ten biggest clonotypes.

The donors were healthy, HIV-negative adults who had no recently reported acute infections or vaccinations. All donors were Caucasian adults living in Nashville, Tennessee, USA. CD4+ T cells were enriched by magnetic negative selection; naive cells were then positively selected on CD45RA, and the negative fraction formed the memory subset. After blood collection by leukapheresis, PBMCs were isolated using Ficoll-Histopaque density gradient centrifugation and then cryopreserved in the vapor phase of liquid nitrogen. Purity and quantity of every magnetically sorted T cell population were checked by analytical flow cytometry. Genomic DNA was isolated from every sorted fraction and measured by UV absorbance on a Nanodrop 2000c.

The sequence links TRBV7-3 to TRBJ1-3; the best D guess is TRBD1, with 5 bases matching. This TCR came from a woman younger than 45 in good health. The sequencing input was naive CD4+ T cells sorted from blood. In light of the paper, this sample's cell subset or site label describes: CD45RA+ positively selected. This receptor carries the CDR3 CASSLSPGYGNTIYF. The nucleotides are TGTGCCAGCAGCTTAAGCCCAGGGTACGGAAACACCATATATTTT.